The 15 T cell receptor beta chains in this list originate from one sample, sequenced in a study of glioma-infiltrating T cells after dendritic cell vaccination. Stated time point: after dendritic cell vaccination, including at tumor progression/relapse. Sequenced by immunoSEQ multiplex PCR; TCRdb stores in-frame clones only, minus some. This sample has approximately 62,000 clones, with about 89% found just once. The sample in question was blood, obtained after dendritic cell vaccination. These TCRs come from a human donor with glioblastoma.

This sequence joins TRBV27 and TRBJ2-7, with 9 bases identical to TRBD2. Germline values: CDR1 MNHEY, CDR2 SMNVEV (reference sequence). The J segment lost 3 bases and the V segment lost 6 bases, leaving 9 bases of the junction unmatched. The CDR3 consists of 15 residues. This CDR3 reads CASSPGLANYYEQYF. In DNA form, the CDR3 reads TGTGCCAGCAGCCCCGGACTAGCGAATTACTACGAGCAGTACTTC.

The rearrangement joins TRBV30 to TRBJ1-5; 10 positions match TRBD1. The CDR3 sequence is 15 residues long. The trim removed 5 bases at V and 0 bases at J, leaving 4 bases unmatched. CDR1 and CDR2 from the germline V gene are GTSNPN and SVGIG (reference sequence). Here the CDR3 DNA reads TGTGCCTGGGACAGGGGGCCCAGTAGCAATCAGCCCCAGCATTTT. This gives the protein CAWDRGPSSNQPQHF. Complete variable domain (other parts from reference TRBV30 and TRBJ1-5): SQTIHQWPATLVQPVGSPLSLECTVEGTSNPNLYWYRQAAGRGLQLLFYSVGIGQISSEVPQNLSASRPQDRQFILSSKKLLLSDSGFYLCAWDRGPSSNQPQHFGDGTRLSIL.

The rearrangement links TRBV11-3 to TRBJ1-2; 12 positions agree with TRBD1. The length of the CDR3 is 17 residues. V lost 6 bases, J lost 4 bases, and 12 bases stayed unmatched. The germline V gene encodes CDR1 SGHNT and CDR2 YENEEA. The CDR3 nucleotides read TGTGCCAGCAGTGGGGGGGACAGGGGGCGCCGGTTCTATGGCTACACCTTC. As protein: CASSGGDRGRRFYGYTF.

Concerning this clone: A junction boundary mismatches the germline segment, possibly from a read error. Additional DNA sequences in this sample encode the identical CDR3. The rearrangement uses TRBV30 and TRBJ1-6, with D perhaps matching TRBD1 (6 bases). This CDR3 is 14 amino acids long. The germline V gene has CDR1 GTSNPN and CDR2 SVGIG (reference sequence). This chain's CDR3 is CAWDGRGTNSPLHF. The CDR3 nucleotides read TGTGCCTGGGACGGCAGGGGAACTAATTCCCCCCTCCACTTT.

The CDR3 coding sequence is TGTGCCAGCACCCCGGGACTAGCGGCGTCCTACGAGCAGTACTTC. Amino acid sequence: CASTPGLAASYEQYF. The V and J genes are TRBV11-2 and TRBJ2-7; 11 bases map to TRBD2. Germline V lookup: CDR1 SGHAT, CDR2 FQNNGV. V lost 7 bases to trimming and J lost 1 base; unmatched junction nucleotides: 6. This CDR3 has 15 residues.

The chain carries TRBV5-1 and TRBJ1-2; D gene uncertain. The CDR3 is made up of 13 amino acids. V was shortened by 5 bases and J by 3 bases, with 11 bases between the two germline ends. CDR1 and CDR2 (germline): SGHRS, YFSETQ. CDR3 DNA: TGCGCCAGCAGTACACAGAGAGACTATGGCTACACCTTC. Protein product: CASSTQRDYGYTF. The variable domain in full, completed from reference TRBV5-1 and TRBJ1-2, reads KAGVTQTPRYLIKTRGQQVTLSCSPISGHRSVSWYQQTPGQGLQFLFEYFSETQRNKGNFPGRFSGRQFSNSRSEMNVSTLELGDSALYLCASSTQRDYGYTFGSGTRLTVV.

The chain uses TRBV7-8 and TRBJ2-2; D call uncertain. Deletions cut 5 bases from V and 0 bases from J, with 13 bases between. CDR1 and CDR2 from the germline V gene are SGHVS and FQNEAQ. This CDR3 is built from 16 residues. The CDR3 DNA reads TGTGCCAGCAGCCCTGAGGCAGCGACGAACACCGGGGAGCTGTTTTTT. Amino acids: CASSPEAATNTGELFF.

This chain joins TRBV7-8 and TRBJ1-1; 8 nucleotides align to TRBD1. The trim removed 5 bases at V and 8 bases at J, leaving 1 base unmatched. Germline-derived CDR1 and CDR2 are SGHVS and FQNEAQ. The length of the CDR3 is 11 residues. The CDR3 sequence: CASSRTGEAFF. CDR3 bases: TGTGCCAGCAGCCGGACAGGGGAAGCTTTCTTT.

The J gene is TRBJ1-3, the V gene TRBV11-2; the D is unclear. This CDR3 comprises 19 residues. CDR1 and CDR2 from the germline V gene are SGHAT and FQNNGV. Between the trimmed V and J ends, which lost 1 base and 3 bases, there was a span of 22 bases. The DNA of the CDR3 is TGTGCCAGCAGCTTAGTAGTATTGGCCGGACTAAAGGGTGGAAACACCATATATTTT. The encoded protein is CASSLVVLAGLKGGNTIYF.

The chain couples TRBV7-3 to TRBJ1-5; 8 bases agree with TRBD1. CDR3 length: 13 amino acids. Trimming at V came to 5 bases and at J to 4 bases, leaving 1 base not matched to a gene. Germline V lookup: CDR1 SGHTA, CDR2 FQGTGA. CDR3 in DNA: TGTGCCAGCAGCAGACAGGGGAATCAGCCCCAGCATTTT. It yields the protein CASSRQGNQPQHF.

CDR3 coding DNA: TGCGCCAGCAGTGAGTCGACGGGGTTCCACGAGCAGTACTTC. Its translation: CASSESTGFHEQYF. V and J are TRBV10-1 and TRBJ2-7; TRBD2 is a possible D gene (5 bases). Germline V gene sequence: CDR1 WNHNN, CDR2 SYGVQD (reference sequence). The ends were cut back, 0 bases at V and 5 bases at J, with 11 bases in the middle. CDR3 length equals 14 residues.

In DNA form, the CDR3 reads TGTGCCAGCCCCGCGGGGGCCGCCTATGGCTACACCTTC. Its protein is CASPAGAAYGYTF. The genes are TRBV2 and TRBJ1-2, with D possibly matching TRBD1 (6 bases). The germline V gene encodes CDR1 SNHLY and CDR2 FYNNEI. Trimming shortened V by 8 bases and J by 4 bases, and 14 bases separated the two germline ends. CDR3 length equals 13 residues.

The rearrangement uses TRBV7-2 and TRBJ1-2; D uncertain. V dropped 4 bases and J dropped 2 bases, with 14 bases sitting between them. Germline V gene lookup returns CDR1 SGHTA and CDR2 FQGNSA. The CDR3 spans 15 residues. CDR3 nucleotide sequence: TGTGCCAGCAGCTCCCTCACGGGGATAAACTATGGCTACACCTTC. Amino acid sequence: CASSSLTGINYGYTF.

This chain joins TRBV7-2 and TRBJ1-1, with D unclear. The germline CDR1 and CDR2 sequences are SGHTA and FQGNSA. Trimming stripped 3 bases from V and 6 bases from J, with 11 bases between. The CDR3 consists of 13 residues. CDR3 protein: CASSFSVSPEAFF. The CDR3 nucleotides are TGTGCCAGCAGCTTCTCCGTGAGCCCTGAAGCTTTCTTT.

The chain combines TRBV9 with TRBJ2-3, with a tentative D call TRBD2 (5 bases). The ends were cut back, 1 base at V and 2 bases at J, with 14 bases in the middle. Germline CDR1 reads SGDLS; CDR2 reads YYNGEE. The CDR3 totals 16 residues. The CDR3 DNA sequence: TGTGCCAGCAGCGTATCCCCCCGAGGGAACACAGATACGCAGTATTTT. Protein product: CASSVSPRGNTDTQYF.